These 12 T cell receptor beta chains came from one sample sequenced in a study of control samples from healthy donors and cancer patients. Sequencing used immunoSEQ multiplex PCR; TCRdb keeps in-frame clones, though not all of them. The sample carries 100,000 to 150,000 clones, 87% recorded once. The source material was blood. Source of these receptors: a man in his sixties in good health.

This chain uses TRBV27 with TRBJ1-1; 9 nucleotides align to TRBD1. CDR3 length: 14 amino acids. Germline V gives CDR1 MNHEY, CDR2 SMNVEV (reference sequence). With V trimmed by 6 bases and J by 3 bases, 5 bases remained unmatched. CDR3 in amino acids: CASRLGQGYTEAFF. The CDR3 DNA reads TGTGCCAGCAGGCTCGGACAGGGGTACACTGAAGCTTTCTTT.

V and J are TRBV6-2 or TRBV6-3 and TRBJ2-2; D possibly matches TRBD1 or TRBD2 (5 bases each). The V end lost 2 bases, the J end lost 7 bases, and 14 bases lay between the germline ends. Germline V CDR1 and CDR2: MNHEY, SVGEGT. The CDR3 covers 15 residues. DNA of the CDR3: TGTGCCAGCAGTTACGGGGGTGGAGCACTCGGGGAGCTGTTTTTT. It encodes CASSYGGGALGELFF.

This clone was recorded only once. The chain joins TRBV10-3 to TRBJ1-5; a possible D gene is TRBD1 (5 bases). This CDR3 has 13 amino acids. Germline loops: CDR1 ENHRY, CDR2 SYGVKD. V was clipped by 3 bases and J by 5 bases, with 8 bases between them. The CDR3 sequence is CAISDSTDQPQHF. The CDR3 DNA is TGTGCCATCAGTGATTCGACAGATCAGCCCCAGCATTTT.

Regarding this clone: One end of the junction does not line up with germline, which may come from a read error. This chain connects TRBV28 to TRBJ2-7; 9 nucleotides line up with TRBD1. The germline CDR1 and CDR2 sequences are MDHEN and SYDVKM. The CDR3 runs to 13 residues. The chain's CDR3 is CASSLYGTGTPRF. The CDR3 DNA is TGTGCCAGCAGTTTATATGGGACAGGGACCCCGAGATTC.

The V and J genes are TRBV14 and TRBJ2-2, with a possible D match to TRBD1 (5 bases). Per germline, CDR1 SGHDN and CDR2 FVKESK. V dropped 4 bases and J dropped 5 bases, with 8 bases sitting between them. CDR3 size: 13 residues. CDR3 in DNA: TGTGCCAGCAGCCCCCGGACAACCGGGGAGCTGTTTTTT. Amino acids: CASSPRTTGELFF.

V gene TRBV15 combines with J gene TRBJ1-6; TRBD1 is a possible D gene (6 bases). Germline CDR1 and CDR2: LNHNV and YYDKDF (reference sequence). Trimming stripped 3 bases from V and 10 bases from J, with 16 bases between. The CDR3 spans 15 residues. CDR3 loop: CATSRGITGFSPLHF. CDR3 coding DNA: TGTGCCACCAGCAGGGGTATCACAGGGTTCTCACCCCTCCACTTT.

V is TRBV18 and J is TRBJ2-6, with TRBD2 identical over 7 bases. In germline, CDR1 is KGHSH, CDR2 LQKENI. CDR3 length: 17 residues. V dropped 6 bases and J dropped 0; count of bases not matched to a gene: 8. The CDR3 DNA reads TGTGCCAGCTCGGTGGCGGGGGTCTTCTCTGGGGCCAACGTCCTGACTTTC. Translation gives CASSVAGVFSGANVLTF. Full variable domain (outside the CDR3, taken from reference TRBV18 and TRBJ2-6): NAGVMQNPRHLVRRRGQEARLRCSPMKGHSHVYWYRQLPEEGLKFMVYLQKENIIDESGMPKERFSAEFPKEGPSILRIQQVVRGDSAAYFCASSVAGVFSGANVLTFGAGSRLTVL.

The chain joins TRBV19 to TRBJ1-2; 7 bases match TRBD1. The CDR3 has 15 residues. From germline, CDR1 is LNHDA and CDR2 SQIVND (reference sequence). V shed 1 base and J 7 bases; nucleotides not matched to a gene: 9. CDR3 in amino acids: CASSIAHRGPSGYTF. CDR3 coding DNA: TGTGCCAGTAGTATAGCCCACAGGGGCCCGAGTGGCTACACCTTC.

The chain combines TRBV3-1 (or the pseudogene TRBV3-2) with TRBJ2-3; perhaps TRBD2 as D (7 bases). The CDR3 totals 14 residues. The germline V gene has CDR1 LGHDT and CDR2 YNNKEL (reference sequence). Between the trimmed V and J ends, which lost 8 bases and 2 bases, there was a span of 14 bases. This chain's CDR3 is CASGRGAATDTQYF. CDR3 bases: TGTGCCAGCGGTCGGGGGGCCGCCACAGATACGCAGTATTTT.

The rearrangement joins TRBV7-2 to TRBJ1-5; D gene uncertain. The germline V gene encodes CDR1 SGHTA and CDR2 FQGNSA. The ends were cut back, 6 bases at V and 2 bases at J, with 14 bases in the middle. This CDR3 is built from 15 residues. The CDR3 bases are TGTGCCAGCAGTCCGGACGGGTTAGGCAATCAGCCCCAGCATTTT. Its translation is CASSPDGLGNQPQHF.

The J gene is TRBJ2-2, the V gene TRBV6-1; D unresolved. With 6 bases removed from V and 6 bases from J, the gap between germline ends came to 8 bases. This CDR3 is built from 12 residues. CDR1 is MNHNS, CDR2 SASEGT, per germline. CDR3 loop: CASRPFAGELFF. CDR3 bases: TGTGCCAGCAGACCATTCGCCGGGGAGCTGTTTTTT.

The J gene is TRBJ2-3, the V gene TRBV3-1 (or the pseudogene TRBV3-2), with a possible D match to TRBD1 (6 bases). The CDR3 totals 16 residues. Trimming took 0 bases from V and 1 from J, leaving 11 bases between them. Germline CDR1 reads LGHDT; CDR2 reads YNNKEL (reference sequence). DNA of the CDR3: TGTGCCAGCAGCCAAGATGACAGGTGCTGCACAGATACGCAGTATTTT. This gives the protein CASSQDDRCCTDTQYF.